This T cell receptor (beta chain) was observed in a study of T cell responses to AZD1222 COVID-19 vaccine. This CDR3 spans 13 amino acids. Germline values: CDR1 MNHEY, CDR2 SVGAGI. V lost 6 bases and J lost 6, with 15 bases in between. The assay was immunoSEQ multiplex PCR, and TCRdb's table has in-frame clones only and misses some. The table records 130,000 to 150,000 clones, 70% to 90% of them present only once. The clonotype originates from an adult in good health. This chain joins TRBV6-5 and TRBJ2-7; unclear D gene. The material was peripheral blood, obtained on day 0 of AZD1222 vaccination. The CDR3 region has the DNA TGTGCCAGCAGAAGCGCCCGCACTGTCGAGCAGTACTTC. Its protein is CASRSARTVEQYF.